This T cell receptor beta chain stems from a study of cytomegalovirus exposure and HLA in healthy donors. For this clone: Its specificity is not known.

In the PCR, 60 Vbeta and 13 Jbeta primers were used. Assay: immunoSEQ multiplex PCR; the TCRdb copy retains only in-frame clones and omits some. This sample yields 100,000 to 150,000 clones, of which approximately 77% are seen a single time; about 1.8% belongs to the top ten. Findings and caveats of the study: A later analysis associated 15,000 or so TCR beta sequences with HLA alleles at a 0.05 false discovery rate. Serostatus for CMV was the only available immune exposure information.

Germline CDR1 is SGHVS and CDR2 is FNYEAQ. V lost 5 bases, J lost 3 bases, and 5 bases stayed unmatched. The CDR3 has 14 residues. This chain connects TRBV7-6 to TRBJ2-7; TRBD2 matches 9 bases. The sequence derives from a young man in good health and CMV-seronegative. Material: PBMCs. CDR3 in DNA: TGTGCCAGCAGCAAAGCGGGGGGTAGCTACGAGCAGTACTTC. As protein: CASSKAGGSYEQYF.